A single T cell receptor (beta chain) is shown here with its context. In the original workflow: Researchers report that nucleated cell counts were estimated from reference gene primer amplification. The protocol was immunoSEQ multiplex PCR, while the TCRdb copy is restricted to in-frame clones and leaves out a portion. The V and J calls and clone size are taken from that table; D and trimming were inferred from the DNA. The table shows some 200,000 clones, with about four fifths occurring only once. CDR1 is SNHLY and CDR2 is FYNNEI in the germline V gene. The ends were cut back, 8 bases at V and 8 bases at J, with 19 bases in the middle. The CDR3 runs to 14 residues. This sample stems from a study of blood T cell repertoires in COVID-19. Study context: Material from acute and convalescent COVID-19 was sourced from the United States, Italy and Spain. PBMCs, B-cell-depleted T cells, or T cells were the source of the cDNA or gDNA that made up the material.

The gene calls are TRBV2 and TRBJ2-1; D may be TRBD1 (6 bases). The receptor comes from a woman in her 30s who had recovered from COVID-19. Sequences were obtained from peripheral blood. This chain's CDR3 is CASATSEAGDEQFF. The CDR3 DNA follows: TGTGCCAGCGCGACTTCCGAGGCAGGGGATGAGCAGTTCTTC.